The source of this T cell receptor beta chain is a study of cytomegalovirus exposure and HLA in healthy donors. This clone occurred once. Its antigen is undetermined. The CDR3 length is 14 residues. J lost 6 bases, V lost 3 bases, and 4 bases had no gene match. Germline assignment: CDR1 SGHTA and CDR2 FQGNSA. Study results and caveats: Roughly uniform depth of sequencing across donors was assumed in presence/absence analyses.

Primers: 60 Vbeta forward and 13 Jbeta reverse. Data came from immunoSEQ multiplex PCR; TCRdb stores just in-frame clones and leaves some out. The sample shows about 160,000 clones, roughly 88% of them seen only once. The chain joins TRBV7-2 to TRBJ2-3; 9 bases fit TRBD2. The sequence was obtained from a man aged 50-60 years in good health and CMV-seropositive. Input material: PBMCs. This CDR3 is CASSFRLADDTQYF. The CDR3 bases are TGTGCCAGCAGCTTTCGACTAGCGGACGATACGCAGTATTTT.